A selection of T cell receptor beta chains follows, all from one sample in a study of shared clonotypes between healthy human individuals. Measured with immunoSEQ multiplex PCR; TCRdb has only the in-frame clones, and not every one. Here the sample spans millions of clones, 90% to 95% being singletons. The specimen was naive CD4+ T cells from PBMCs. Receptor source: a man younger than 30 in good health. Some clones in this sample may be carry-over from other donors' samples. Each CDR3 is given with its conserved first and last residue. A D gene is named only where the DNA matches it firmly. Expanded clones are given a class, and other clones once, few, many or no size at all.

CASSGGAGGRETQYF,TGTGCCAGCAGCGGGGGAGCGGGAGGGCGAGAGACCCAGTACTTC,once,TRBJ2-5,TRBD2,TRBV7-3
CAGYGRGPLYGYTF,TGTGCTGGATACGGGAGGGGACCTCTATATGGCTACACCTTC,-,TRBJ1-2,-,TRBV6-1
CASSQQGNQETQYF,TGCGCCAGCAGCCAACAGGGGAACCAAGAGACCCAGTACTTC,once,TRBJ2-5,TRBD1,TRBV5-1
CASGTGRADEQFF,TGTGCCAGCGGGACAGGGAGAGCGGATGAGCAGTTCTTC,-,TRBJ2-1,TRBD1,TRBV6-6
CAISLDGGEYNEQFF,TGTGCCATCAGCCTAGACGGGGGGGAATACAATGAGCAGTTCTTC,-,TRBJ2-1,TRBD2,TRBV10-3
CASSINSNTEAFF,TGTGCCAGTAGTATTAACAGCAACACTGAAGCTTTCTTT,once,TRBJ1-1,-,TRBV19
CASTLGGTDTQYF,TGTGCCAGCACCTTAGGGGGCACAGATACGCAGTATTTT,-,TRBJ2-3,-,TRBV6-5
CSVNWYGRHTDTQYF,TGCAGCGTTAACTGGTACGGGAGACACACAGATACGCAGTATTTT,-,TRBJ2-3,-,TRBV29-1
CASSPSASQIGEQFF,TGTGCCAGCAGCCCATCGGCTAGTCAGATTGGTGAGCAGTTCTTC,-,TRBJ2-1,-,TRBV7-6
CASSLRTGGSGELFF,TGTGCCAGCAGCTTGAGGACAGGGGGATCCGGGGAGCTGTTTTTT,once,TRBJ2-2,TRBD1,TRBV7-3
CASSLPPPDSYEQYF,TGCGCCAGCAGCTTGCCTCCGCCGGACAGCTACGAGCAGTACTTC,-,TRBJ2-7,-,TRBV5-1
CASSLTGVAETQYF,TGCGCCAGCAGCTTGACAGGGGTGGCAGAGACCCAGTACTTC,-,TRBJ2-5,TRBD1,TRBV5-1
CASRGAQRETQYF,TGTGCCAGTAGAGGGGCACAGAGGGAGACCCAGTACTTC,-,TRBJ2-5,-,TRBV19
CASSVFTGLVPGELFF,TGTGCCAGCAGTGTCTTTACGGGACTAGTCCCCGGGGAGCTGTTTTTT,-,TRBJ2-2,TRBD2,TRBV6-1
CASSGGRSGANVLTF,TGTGCCAGCAGTGGAGGGCGCTCTGGGGCCAACGTCCTGACTTTC,-,TRBJ2-6,-,TRBV27
CSAPRLYEQYF,TGCAGTGCGCCCCGGCTCTACGAGCAGTACTTC,-,TRBJ2-7,-,TRBV20-1